These T cell receptor beta chains were read from a single sample in a study of graft-versus-host responses after intestinal transplantation. Data came from immunoSEQ multiplex PCR; TCRdb stores just in-frame clones and leaves some out. The sample has approximately 99,000 clones, 75% to 95% seen once. These receptors have no identified antigens. The material sequenced was unstimulated CD4+ T cells sorted from spleen or lymph node cells, taken before transplant. The receptors come from a human donor who was the organ donor for an intestinal transplant. Each CDR3 is given with its conserved first and last residue.

v_gene	j_gene	CDR3aa
TRBV11-1	TRBJ2-1	CASSLLGRSSYNEQFF
TRBV5-1	TRBJ1-2	CASSLAGTVINYGYTF
TRBV6-5	TRBJ1-5	CASSYSGQGNQPQHF
TRBV4-1	TRBJ2-1	CASSRRSSLGGRNEQFF
TRBV7-2	TRBJ1-2	CASSLKGQGGYTF
TRBV30	TRBJ1-6	CAWKKIQGVDSPLHF
TRBV4-3	TRBJ2-3	CASSSAGGGRADTQYF
TRBV7-3	TRBJ1-1	CASSRNGGATPNTEAFF
TRBV10-1	TRBJ1-2	CASSDRVHLSNYGYTF
TRBV4-1	TRBJ1-2	CASRGTGEMGANYGYTF
TRBV23-1	TRBJ1-4	CASSQSPRVLHEKLFF
TRBV4-2	TRBJ2-3	CASSQRSLVGADTQYF
TRBV4-3	TRBJ1-1	CASSQGPQGEPPEAFF
TRBV5-1	TRBJ1-3	CASSLVVASGNTIYF
TRBV6-6	TRBJ2-1	CASSYYSDEQFF
TRBV19	TRBJ2-1	CASSMLRGSSYNEQFF
TRBV20-1	TRBJ2-7	CSAILRAEQYF
TRBV6-1	TRBJ2-1	CASRVSGVSYNEQFF
TRBV7-3	TRBJ2-1	CASSRLPGQGASYNEQFF
TRBV5-4	TRBJ2-3	CASSSGGGSFGTDTQYF
TRBV5-1	TRBJ2-3	CASSLYRGNTDTQYF
TRBV6-5	TRBJ1-5	CASSYSGTGDSLPQHF
TRBV7-3	TRBJ2-2	CASSLRAGRNTGELFF
TRBV28	TRBJ1-2	CASSLPEFHGYTF
TRBV4-1	TRBJ2-3	CASSQRQGVDTQYF
TRBV5-4	TRBJ1-1	CASSQESNTEAFF
TRBV18	TRBJ1-5	CASSPLAGSDQPQHF
TRBV28	TRBJ1-1	CASSSQNTEAFF
TRBV9	TRBJ1-5	CASSVDGGFIPQPQHF
TRBV18	TRBJ1-1	CASSPEGDRTEAFF
TRBV4-2	TRBJ2-7	CASSQTSGERLREQYF
TRBV9	TRBJ1-1	CASSETGNTEAFF
TRBV7-3	TRBJ1-1	CASSEGQFSEAFF
TRBV2	TRBJ1-2	CASTIRGGNYGYTF
TRBV4-1	TRBJ1-2	CASSQAPVSYGYTF
TRBV5-1	TRBJ2-2	CASSLKVGQGNTGELFF
TRBV29-1	TRBJ2-2	CSVGLPTETNTGELFF
TRBV6-1	TRBJ2-3	CATNPRRGGPDTQYF
TRBV27	TRBJ2-3	CASSLRSGPTDTQYF
TRBV6-5	TRBJ1-4	CASTHTGATNEKLFF
TRBV27	TRBJ2-7	CASSAPGQGYYEQYF
TRBV29-1	TRBJ2-3	CSVAGTSGLTDTQYF
TRBV11-2	TRBJ2-7	CASSSGQPYEQYF
TRBV6-1	TRBJ2-7	CASSITGGQQYF
TRBV7-2	TRBJ2-2	CASSHSGTSSPGELFF
TRBV29-1	TRBJ1-4	CSVAGQGEKLFF
TRBV5-1	TRBJ2-7	CASSLGSQGASSYEQYF
TRBV28	TRBJ2-7	CASNRDRSSYEQYF
TRBV19	TRBJ1-2	CASSTDRVVYGYTF
TRBV10-3	TRBJ2-3	CAILGGGGATDTQYF
TRBV7-9	TRBJ1-5	CASSATDSNQPQHF
TRBV27	TRBJ1-2	CASSLAGGGYTF
TRBV4-1	TRBJ2-7	CASSHIGYRGRMSDRGYEQYF
TRBV5-1	TRBJ2-4	CASSPGGQGLAKNIQYF
TRBV18	TRBJ1-4	CASSRSGNEKLFF
TRBV7-2	TRBJ1-4	CASSRDRAEKLFF
TRBV4-1	TRBJ2-7	CASSQDLTSGAYEQYF
TRBV7-2	TRBJ2-1	CASSFLPGTGSYNEQFF
TRBV7-2	TRBJ1-2	CASSLGGVNYGYTF
TRBV4-1	TRBJ2-1	CASSQDGLGSYNEQFF